The following is a TCR beta chain sequence with its context. Its antigen is still unknown. TCR beta from blood CD8+ and CD4+ T cells was sequenced. TEMRA cells were FACS-enriched, with CD8+ and CD4+ T cells isolated negatively. This sample is part of a study of CD8 T cells in Susac syndrome. General study points: The study conceded that its TCR sequencing and HLA analysis involved relatively few individuals.

A quantity of about 0.45 to 1 ug RNA underwent reverse transcription using random hexamers. TCRdb reprocessed the immunoSEQ multiplex PCR reads with MiXCR, giving one entry per CDR3 protein. The sample lists more than 65,000 distinct CDR3 sequences, 95% occurring once. Germline lookup yields CDR1 GTSNPN and CDR2 SVGIG (reference sequence). CDR3 length: 16 residues. The V segment lost 2 bases and the J segment 8 bases; nucleotides outside the gene matches: 13. This TCR was sampled from a human donor in good health. The sequenced material came from CD8+ T cells from PBMCs. The rearrangement links TRBV30 to TRBJ1-3, with 9 bases matching TRBD1. The CDR3 spells CAWSLLPGQGSDTIYF. The CDR3 DNA reads TGTGCCTGGAGTCTCCTTCCGGGACAGGGTTCGGACACCATATATTTT.